These 11 T cell receptor beta chains were all obtained from the same sample, sequenced in a study of blood T cell repertoires in COVID-19. TCRdb keeps only in-frame clones here, not all; method: immunoSEQ multiplex PCR. The sample comprises around 190,000 clones, around 83% of which are singletons, and less than 5.5% rests with the top ten. Material: peripheral blood. Receptors originate from a woman older than 75 with acute or convalescent COVID-19.

There are a few counts of this clone. The chain joins TRBV27 to TRBJ1-3; D is undetermined. V was shortened by 2 bases and J by 2 bases, with 10 bases between the two germline ends. The CDR3 sequence is 15 residues long. The germline gives CDR1 MNHEY, CDR2 SMNVEV (reference sequence). The CDR3 bases are TGTGCCAGCAGTTTAGGAGGCGGAACTGGAAACACCATATATTTT. Amino acid sequence: CASSLGGGTGNTIYF.

The rearrangement links TRBV6-2 or TRBV6-3 to TRBJ2-7; 9 bases map to TRBD1. The CDR3 has 14 residues. The V and J ends lost 3 bases and 6 bases, in that order; junction bases with no gene match: 6. Germline CDR1 MNHEY, CDR2 SVGEGT. The CDR3 spells CASSYYRGPSEQYF. DNA of the CDR3: TGTGCCAGCAGTTATTACAGGGGGCCCTCCGAGCAGTACTTC.

Regarding this clone: Other DNA sequences in the sample encode the same CDR3. The chain uses TRBV5-1 and TRBJ2-2; 10 nucleotides line up with TRBD2. The CDR3 loop spans 15 amino acids. The junction had 2 bases not matched to a gene; V was cut back by 2 bases and J by 4 bases. Germline-derived CDR1 and CDR2 are SGHRS and YFSETQ. CDR3 sequence (DNA): TGCGCCAGCAGCTTCATAGCGGGAGGCACCGGGGAGCTGTTTTTT. Translated: CASSFIAGGTGELFF. Looking up the rest from reference TRBV5-1 and TRBJ2-2 gives the full variable domain: KAGVTQTPRYLIKTRGQQVTLSCSPISGHRSVSWYQQTPGQGLQFLFEYFSETQRNKGNFPGRFSGRQFSNSRSEMNVSTLELGDSALYLCASSFIAGGTGELFFGEGSRLTVL.

V gene TRBV14 combines with J gene TRBJ1-3, with 8 nucleotides matching TRBD1. Germline V gene lookup returns CDR1 SGHDN and CDR2 FVKESK. V lost 5 bases to trimming and J lost 0 bases; unmatched junction nucleotides: 3. The CDR3 is made up of 15 amino acids. The CDR3 region has the DNA TGTGCCAGCAGCACGGACAGGGCCTCTGGAAACACCATATATTTT. Protein: CASSTDRASGNTIYF.

This clone was seen only once. This chain uses TRBV30 with TRBJ1-1; the D is unclear. This CDR3 has 13 residues. The germline gives CDR1 GTSNPN, CDR2 SVGIG (reference sequence). V lost 1 base to trimming and J lost 7 bases, with 13 bases between them. Written as DNA, the CDR3 is TGTGCCTGGAGTGAGTACCAATACGGTGAAGCTTTCTTT. Protein: CAWSEYQYGEAFF.

The chain uses TRBV19 and TRBJ1-2; 9 bases agree with TRBD1. The CDR3 runs to 14 residues. The germline V gene encodes CDR1 LNHDA and CDR2 SQIVND (reference sequence). Trimming cost V 5 bases and J 6 bases; bases outside gene matches: 7. The CDR3 region is CASSPDRGFHGYTF. CDR3 coding DNA: TGTGCCAGTAGTCCGGACAGGGGATTCCATGGCTACACCTTC.

The CDR3 loop reads CASTTEIYGYTF. CDR3 in DNA: TGTGCCAGTACAACAGAAATTTATGGCTACACCTTC. This chain links TRBV19 with TRBJ1-2; D is uncertain. The V end was cut by 7 bases, the J end by 5 bases, with 11 bases between. The CDR3 contains 12 residues. Germline CDR1 LNHDA, CDR2 SQIVND (reference sequence).

The chain couples TRBV28 to TRBJ2-3; 12 bases are shared with TRBD2. The CDR3 is 17 residues long. Trimming at V came to 3 bases and at J to 3 bases, leaving 7 bases not matched to a gene. Per germline, CDR1 MDHEN and CDR2 SYDVKM. CDR3 nucleotides: TGTGCCAGCAGTTTTAGTCTAGCGGGAGGGCCGACAGATACGCAGTATTTT. As protein: CASSFSLAGGPTDTQYF.

The V call is TRBV3-1 (or the pseudogene TRBV3-2), the J call TRBJ1-6; possible D gene TRBD1, 6 bases. There are 15 residues in the CDR3. Germline CDR1 and CDR2: LGHDT and YNNKEL (reference sequence). The V and J ends lost 0 bases and 16 bases respectively, with 19 bases between them. The CDR3 nucleotides read TGTGCCAGCAGCCAAGATGCCGGGGGGGCGTTAGGACTCCACTTT. This translates into CASSQDAGGALGLHF.

This rearrangement joins TRBV4-2 to TRBJ1-5; the D gene is possibly TRBD1 (5 bases). Germline CDR1 LGHNA, CDR2 YNFKEQ. CDR3 size: 16 residues. Trimming removed 4 bases at V and 0 bases at J, with 13 bases between. CDR3 nucleotide sequence: TGTGCCAGCAGCCCCGAGGGGAGGGCTAGCAATCAGCCCCAGCATTTT. Amino acid sequence: CASSPEGRASNQPQHF.

This clone appeared a single time. The chain carries TRBV27 and TRBJ2-6; 8 bases agree with TRBD2. J was trimmed by 0 bases and V by 0 bases; bases with no gene match: 4. This CDR3 has 18 residues. Germline CDR1 MNHEY, CDR2 SMNVEV (reference sequence). The CDR3 sequence is CASSLSGTRNSGANVLTF. CDR3 nucleotides: TGTGCCAGCAGTTTATCCGGGACTAGGAACTCTGGGGCCAACGTCCTGACTTTC.